This T cell receptor beta chain was sequenced in a study of Graves' ophthalmopathy and Graves' hyperthyroidism. The study amplified TCR beta CDR3 regions using RNA transcripts. The authors performed first-round RT-PCR with HTBI primers and then a second-round multiplex PCR. Using its own MiXCR run on the multiplex PCR reads, TCRdb lists one record per CDR3 protein. The table lists hundreds of thousands of distinct CDR3 sequences, approximately 21% of them singletons, with under 3.5% in the top ten. V dropped 6 bases and J dropped 5; count of bases not matched to a gene: 8. Per the germline V gene, CDR1 is MNHEY and CDR2 is SMNVEV (reference sequence). The CDR3 extends over 14 amino acids. Serum thyroxine and TRAb, along with clinical symptoms, thyroid ultrasound and orbital computed tomography, were what diagnosis relied on.

The origin of this receptor is a woman in her late teens or twenties with stable Graves' hyperthyroidism. This chain connects TRBV27 to TRBJ1-2; 8 positions agree with TRBD1. The sample comprised peripheral blood. Here the CDR3 reads CASSRQGAKYGYTF. CDR3 nucleotide sequence: TGTGCCAGCAGCCGGCAGGGGGCAAAATATGGCTACACCTTC.